This T cell receptor beta chain was documented in a study of breast tumors, draining lymph nodes, adjacent tissues. V was clipped by 3 bases and J by 8 bases; unmatched bases: 14. The CDR3 is 17 residues long. CDR1 and CDR2 from the germline V gene are SGHTA and FQGTGA. MiXCR, applied by TCRdb to the multiplex PCR reads, yields one record per CDR3 protein. Here the sample spans 60,000 to 75,000 distinct CDR3 sequences, 57% being singletons. The TCR originated in a female donor with breast cancer. Some clones in this sample may be carry-over from other donors' samples. The rearrangement joins TRBV7-3 to TRBJ1-4; 8 nucleotides match TRBD1. Sample: breast tumor tissue. The CDR3 DNA is TGTGCCAGCAGCTTCCCCGGGACCTGGGGACAGGACGAAAAACTGTTTTTT. Its translation is CASSFPGTWGQDEKLFF.